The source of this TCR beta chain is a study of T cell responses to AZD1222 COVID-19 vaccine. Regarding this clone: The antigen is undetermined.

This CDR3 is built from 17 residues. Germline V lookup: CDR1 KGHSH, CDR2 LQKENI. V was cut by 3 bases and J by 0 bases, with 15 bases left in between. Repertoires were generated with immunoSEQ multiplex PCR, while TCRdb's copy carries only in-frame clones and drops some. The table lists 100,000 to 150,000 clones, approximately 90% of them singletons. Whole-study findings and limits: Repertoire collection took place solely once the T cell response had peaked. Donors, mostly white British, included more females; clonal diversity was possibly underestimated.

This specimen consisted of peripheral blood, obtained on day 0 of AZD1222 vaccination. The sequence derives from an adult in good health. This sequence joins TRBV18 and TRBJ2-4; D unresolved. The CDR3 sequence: CASSPVVRTLAKNIQYF. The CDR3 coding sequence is TGTGCCAGCTCACCCGTCGTCCGAACCCTAGCCAAAAACATTCAGTACTTC.